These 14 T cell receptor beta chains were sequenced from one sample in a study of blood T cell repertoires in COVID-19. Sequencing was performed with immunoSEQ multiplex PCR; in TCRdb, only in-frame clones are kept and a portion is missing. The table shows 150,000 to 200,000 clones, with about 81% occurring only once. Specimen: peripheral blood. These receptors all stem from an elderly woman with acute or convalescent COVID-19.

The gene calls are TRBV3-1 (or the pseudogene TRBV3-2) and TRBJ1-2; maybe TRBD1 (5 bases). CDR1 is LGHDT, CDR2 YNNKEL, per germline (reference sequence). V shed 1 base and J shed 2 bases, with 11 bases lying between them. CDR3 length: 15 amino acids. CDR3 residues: CASSQGQIKNYGYTF. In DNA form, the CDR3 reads TGTGCCAGCAGCCAAGGACAGATCAAAAACTATGGCTACACCTTC.

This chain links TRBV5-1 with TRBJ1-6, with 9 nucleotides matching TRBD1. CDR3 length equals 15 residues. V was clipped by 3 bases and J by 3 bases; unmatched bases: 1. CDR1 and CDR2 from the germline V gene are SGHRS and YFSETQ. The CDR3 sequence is CASSWGQGYNSPLHF. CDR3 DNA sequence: TGCGCCAGCAGCTGGGGACAGGGCTATAATTCACCCCTCCACTTT.

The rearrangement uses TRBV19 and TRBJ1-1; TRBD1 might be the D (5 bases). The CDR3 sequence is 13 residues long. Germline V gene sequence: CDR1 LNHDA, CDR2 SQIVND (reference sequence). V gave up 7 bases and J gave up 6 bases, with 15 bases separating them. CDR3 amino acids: CASMVAGLAEAFF. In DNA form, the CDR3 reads TGTGCCAGTATGGTGGCGGGGCTAGCTGAAGCTTTCTTT. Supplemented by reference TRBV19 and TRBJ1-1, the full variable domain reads DGGITQSPKYLFRKEGQNVTLSCEQNLNHDAMYWYRQDPGQGLRLIYYSQIVNDFQKGDIAEGYSVSREKKESFPLTVTSAQKNPTAFYLCASMVAGLAEAFFGQGTRLTVV.

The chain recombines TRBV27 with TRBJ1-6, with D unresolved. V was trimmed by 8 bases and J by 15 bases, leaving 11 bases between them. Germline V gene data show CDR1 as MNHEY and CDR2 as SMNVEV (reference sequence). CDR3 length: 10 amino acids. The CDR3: CASGTLRLHF. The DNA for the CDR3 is TGTGCCAGCGGTACGTTGCGCCTCCACTTT.

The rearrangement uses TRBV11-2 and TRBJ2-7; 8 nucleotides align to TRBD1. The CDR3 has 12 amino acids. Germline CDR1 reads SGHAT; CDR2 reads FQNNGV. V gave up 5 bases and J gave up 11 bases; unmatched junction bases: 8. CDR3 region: CASSQQGQVKYF. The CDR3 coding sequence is TGTGCCAGCAGCCAACAGGGACAGGTCAAGTACTTC.

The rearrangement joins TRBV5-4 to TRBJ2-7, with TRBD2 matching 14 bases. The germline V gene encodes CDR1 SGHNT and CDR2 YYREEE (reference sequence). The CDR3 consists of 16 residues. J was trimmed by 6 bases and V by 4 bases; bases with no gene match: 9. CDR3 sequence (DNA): TGTGCCAGCAGCGTAAGGACTAGCGGGAGGTGGGGCGAGCAGTACTTC. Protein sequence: CASSVRTSGRWGEQYF.

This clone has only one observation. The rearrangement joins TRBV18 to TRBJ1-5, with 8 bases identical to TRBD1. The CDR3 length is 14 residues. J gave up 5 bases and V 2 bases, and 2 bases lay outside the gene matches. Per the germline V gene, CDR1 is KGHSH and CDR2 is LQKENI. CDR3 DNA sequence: TGTGCCAGCTCACCAGGACAGGGCCATCAGCCCCAGCATTTT. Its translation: CASSPGQGHQPQHF. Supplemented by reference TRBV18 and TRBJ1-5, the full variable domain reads NAGVMQNPRHLVRRRGQEARLRCSPMKGHSHVYWYRQLPEEGLKFMVYLQKENIIDESGMPKERFSAEFPKEGPSILRIQQVVRGDSAAYFCASSPGQGHQPQHFGDGTRLSIL.

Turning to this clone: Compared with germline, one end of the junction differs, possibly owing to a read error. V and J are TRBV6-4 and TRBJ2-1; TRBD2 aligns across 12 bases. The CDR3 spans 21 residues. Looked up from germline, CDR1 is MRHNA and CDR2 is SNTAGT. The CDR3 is CASRDQCPGLAGGTTYSEQFF. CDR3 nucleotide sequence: TGTGCCAGCAGAGACCAATGCCCAGGGCTAGCGGGAGGGACTACTTACAGTGAGCAGTTCTTC.

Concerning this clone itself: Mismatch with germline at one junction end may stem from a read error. CDR3 loop: CASSSSGTGRQETQYF. The DNA for the CDR3 is TGTGCTAGCAGCTCTTCCGGGACAGGGAGACAAGAGACCCAGTACTTC. The chain joins TRBV7-7 to TRBJ2-5, with 9 bases lining up with TRBD1. This CDR3 has 16 residues. Germline loops: CDR1 SSHAT, CDR2 FNYEAQ (reference sequence).

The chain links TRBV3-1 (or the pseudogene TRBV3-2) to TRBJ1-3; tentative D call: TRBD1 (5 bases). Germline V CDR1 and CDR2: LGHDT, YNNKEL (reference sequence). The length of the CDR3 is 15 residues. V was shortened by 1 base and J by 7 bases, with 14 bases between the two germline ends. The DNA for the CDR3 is TGTGCCAGCAGCCAAGCCGCCGGGGGACGGAACACCATATATTTT. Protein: CASSQAAGGRNTIYF.

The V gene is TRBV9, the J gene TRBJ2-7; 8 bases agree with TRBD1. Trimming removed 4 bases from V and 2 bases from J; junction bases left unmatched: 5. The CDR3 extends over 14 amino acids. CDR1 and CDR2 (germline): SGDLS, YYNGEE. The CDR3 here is CASSLSDRAYEQYF. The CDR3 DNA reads TGTGCCAGCAGCTTATCGGACAGGGCCTACGAGCAGTACTTC.

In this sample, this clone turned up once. The CDR3 here is CSARSGFEQYF. The CDR3 DNA reads as TGCAGTGCTAGATCGGGGTTCGAGCAGTACTTC. The chain joins TRBV20-1 to TRBJ2-7, with D maybe TRBD2 (5 bases). Germline CDR1 reads DFQATT; CDR2 reads SNEGSKA (reference sequence). The CDR3 is made up of 11 amino acids. With 2 bases removed from V and 6 bases from J, the gap between germline ends came to 8 bases.

CDR3 in amino acids: CASNEAGTGVFTGELFF. For the CDR3, the DNA is TGCGCCAGCAACGAGGCCGGGACAGGGGTTTTCACCGGGGAGCTGTTTTTT. This chain links TRBV5-1 with TRBJ2-2; 10 nucleotides line up with TRBD1. The CDR3 sequence is 17 residues long. Trimming at V came to 6 bases and at J to 4 bases, leaving 12 bases not matched to a gene. The germline V gene encodes CDR1 SGHRS and CDR2 YFSETQ.

The CDR3, as DNA: TGTGCCAGCAGACCGACAGCCTCGAACACCGGGGAGCTGTTTTTT. It yields the protein CASRPTASNTGELFF. The chain joins TRBV6-4 to TRBJ2-2, with D maybe TRBD1 (5 bases). CDR3 length: 15 residues. Germline V gives CDR1 MRHNA, CDR2 SNTAGT. The V end lost 6 bases, the J end lost 0 bases, and 11 bases lay between the germline ends.